Detailed here is one TCR beta chain. This table comes from immunoSEQ multiplex PCR, and its TCRdb copy is limited to in-frame clones, with some not included. The data hold approximately 53,000 clones, with just over 90% observed a single time. Germline V CDR1 and CDR2: MDHEN, SYDVKM. The ends were cut back, 2 bases at V and 0 bases at J, with 7 bases in the middle. This CDR3 is 14 amino acids long. The V call is TRBV28, the J call TRBJ1-2; maybe TRBD1 (5 bases). Sequencing used PBMCs. The sequence was obtained from a man between 35 and 55 years old with rheumatoid arthritis. In DNA form, the CDR3 reads TGTGCCAGCAGTTTACCCAGGGCTAACTATGGCTACACCTTC. Its translation: CASSLPRANYGYTF.